The subject of this entry is one T cell receptor (beta chain). Its antigen is unknown. This record comes from a study of shared clonotypes between healthy human individuals. Notes on the study in general: Of the naive CD4 clonotypes, roughly 5% were shared across several donors. Relative to their counterparts shared across all four donors, non-shared clonotypes exhibited diminished generation probabilities.

Assay: immunoSEQ multiplex PCR; the TCRdb copy retains only in-frame clones and omits some. The sample shows about 2 million clones, about 95% of them seen only once. This CDR3 has 15 amino acids. The germline V gene has CDR1 MNHEY and CDR2 SMNVEV (reference sequence). V lost 1 base and J lost 2, with 11 bases in between. Terminally differentiated effector memory CD45RA+ cells were left out of the naive CD8 fraction, which was CD45RO-negative and positively selected for CCR7. The sequenced sample consisted of naive CD8+ T cells sorted from blood. This receptor was identified in a man in his late teens or twenties in good health. The chain combines TRBV27 with TRBJ1-2; D is possibly TRBD1 (6 bases). The CDR3 nucleotides read TGTGCCAGCAGTTTATTTTCGGGGGCGAACTATGGCTACACCTTC. This codes for CASSLFSGANYGYTF.